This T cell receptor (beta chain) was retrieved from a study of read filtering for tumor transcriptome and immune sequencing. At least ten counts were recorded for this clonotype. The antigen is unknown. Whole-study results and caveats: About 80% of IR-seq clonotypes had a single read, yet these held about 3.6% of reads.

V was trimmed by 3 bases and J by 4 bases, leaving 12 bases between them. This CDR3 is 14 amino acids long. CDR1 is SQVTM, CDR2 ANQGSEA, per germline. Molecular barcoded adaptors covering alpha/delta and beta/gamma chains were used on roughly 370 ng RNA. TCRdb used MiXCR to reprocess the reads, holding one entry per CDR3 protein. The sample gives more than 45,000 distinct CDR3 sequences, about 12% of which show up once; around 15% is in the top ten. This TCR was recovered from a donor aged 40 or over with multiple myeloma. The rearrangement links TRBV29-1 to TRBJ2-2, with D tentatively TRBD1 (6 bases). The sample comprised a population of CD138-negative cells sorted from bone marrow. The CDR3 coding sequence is TGCAGCGTTGAGCACAGGGCGGGCACCGGGGAGCTGTTTTTT. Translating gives CSVEHRAGTGELFF.